This is a list of T cell receptor beta chains from one sample in a study of PD-L1 blockade in urothelial cancer. Profiling relied on immunoSEQ multiplex PCR, and the TCRdb table lists in-frame clones only, not all of them. Of tens of thousands of clones in the sample, approximately 91% were seen once. Sequencing was performed on PBMCs, taken around atezolizumab (anti-PD-L1) treatment. These receptors were taken from an older woman with urothelial cancer. Both conserved end residues are part of each CDR3. Fields, in order: D gene, J gene, V gene, clone size, CDR3 DNA, CDR3 protein. A D gene is named only where the DNA matches it firmly. Some rows have no size entry. The others give once, few or many, or a class for an expanded clone.

NA	TRBJ2-3	TRBV5-1	NA	TGCGCCAGCAGCTTGGGTACTAGCACAGATACGCAGTATTTT	CASSLGTSTDTQYF
TRBD1	TRBJ1-2	TRBV7-3	NA	TGTGCCAGCAGCTTAAGCTCAACAGGGGTGAATGGCTACACCTTC	CASSLSSTGVNGYTF
TRBD1	TRBJ2-7	TRBV28	NA	TGTGCCAGCAGGAGGTTGGACAGGGTCGAGCAGTACTTC	CASRRLDRVEQYF
NA	TRBJ1-5	TRBV5-1	NA	TGCGCCACCAAAGGGACTGAACACAATCAGCCCCAGCATTTT	CATKGTEHNQPQHF
TRBD1	TRBJ2-2	TRBV19	NA	TGTGCCAGCTCTATCGACAGGGGAGCCTTCCCCGGGGAGCTGTTTTTT	CASSIDRGAFPGELFF
NA	TRBJ1-2	TRBV5-1	once	TGCGCCAGCGGCCCTGGACGGGGTGACTATGGCTACACCTTC	CASGPGRGDYGYTF
TRBD1	TRBJ2-4	TRBV11-2	NA	TGTGCCAGCAGCGAGGACAGGGGATTAGCCAAAAACATTCAGTACTTC	CASSEDRGLAKNIQYF
NA	TRBJ2-1	TRBV10-1	NA	TGCGCCAGCAGTGAGGATGTTGGGAGGAGCAGCTCCTACAATGAGCAGTTCTTC	CASSEDVGRSSSYNEQFF
TRBD1	TRBJ1-2	TRBV4-3	NA	TGCGCCAGCAGCCAAGCCGACAGGGGGAACTATGGCTACACCTTC	CASSQADRGNYGYTF
TRBD1	TRBJ2-7	TRBV4-1	NA	TGCGCCAGCAGCCACGAAGACAGGGTGAGTATGGAGCAGTACTTC	CASSHEDRVSMEQYF
NA	TRBJ1-1	TRBV28	few	TGTGCCAGCAGGGAGGGGAGTCCTGATGAAGCTTTCTTT	CASREGSPDEAFF
TRBD1	TRBJ2-7	TRBV6-5	NA	TGTGCCAGCAGCAGCGACGGGACAGGGGCCTACGAGCAGTACTTC	CASSSDGTGAYEQYF
TRBD2	TRBJ2-7	TRBV28	NA	TGTGCCGGACGAGCGGGATCTGAGTACGAGCAGTACTTC	CAGRAGSEYEQYF
TRBD1	TRBJ1-3	TRBV9	NA	TGTGCCAGCAGCGACCGGGACAGGGGACTAGGAAACACCATATATTTT	CASSDRDRGLGNTIYF
NA	TRBJ2-5	TRBV6-5	NA	TGTGCCAGCAGTGGCCACGCTCAAGAGACCCAGTACTTC	CASSGHAQETQYF
TRBD2	TRBJ2-1	TRBV4-2	once	TGTGCCAGCAGCCCGGGACTAGCGGGCAATGAGCAGTTCTTC	CASSPGLAGNEQFF
NA	TRBJ1-2	TRBV5-6	NA	TGTGCCAGCAGCCAGGGACTCCCTGGCTACACCTTC	CASSQGLPGYTF
NA	TRBJ2-1	TRBV18	once	TGTGCCAGCTCACCATTACTGAACAATGAGCAGTTCTTC	CASSPLLNNEQFF
NA	TRBJ2-7	TRBV7-2	NA	TGTGCCAGCAGCAAACCGTTGGGGGCAGGCTACGAGCAGTACTTC	CASSKPLGAGYEQYF
NA	TRBJ2-1	TRBV5-1	NA	TGCGCCAGCAGCTTGGGTGGGAGCAGGGGGGATGAGCAGTTCTTC	CASSLGGSRGDEQFF
NA	TRBJ2-3	TRBV5-1	NA	TGCGCCAGCAGCTTGGCCGCTAGCCGCACAGATACGCAGTATTTT	CASSLAASRTDTQYF
TRBD2	TRBJ2-7	TRBV6-5	NA	TGTGCCAGCAGTTACTCCCAACTAGCGGGAACCTACGAGCAGTACTTC	CASSYSQLAGTYEQYF
NA	TRBJ2-1	TRBV11-2	NA	TGTGCCAGCAGCTTAGGAGGCGGTAATGAGCAGTTCTTC	CASSLGGGNEQFF
TRBD2	TRBJ2-1	TRBV5-1	NA	TGCGCCAGCAGCCCACTTCGGGGGACTATCAACAATGAGCAGTTCTTC	CASSPLRGTINNEQFF
TRBD1	TRBJ1-3	TRBV6-1	NA	TGTGCCAGCAGTTCAGGGGGATTCGACACCATATATTTT	CASSSGGFDTIYF
TRBD1	TRBJ2-3	TRBV10-2	NA	TGCGCCAGCAGTGAGACAGGGGTGATGGATACGCAGTATTTT	CASSETGVMDTQYF
TRBD2	TRBJ2-3	TRBV29-1	NA	TGCAGCGTAACCGGGACTAGCGGGGGCACAGATACGCAGTATTTT	CSVTGTSGGTDTQYF
NA	TRBJ1-2	TRBV4-1	NA	TGCGCCAGCAGCCAAGATCCCCTTTCGGATGGCTACACCTTC	CASSQDPLSDGYTF
NA	TRBJ1-5	TRBV6-1	NA	TGTGCCAGCATATACACCCACCTTAGCAATCAGCCCCAGCATTTT	CASIYTHLSNQPQHF
TRBD2	TRBJ2-7	TRBV6-1	NA	TGTGCCAGCAGTGAACGAGAGGGACTAGCGGACTACGAGCAGTACTTC	CASSEREGLADYEQYF
NA	TRBJ2-1	TRBV28	few	TGTGCCAGCAGTTTTAGCGACGCCTACAATGAGCAGTTCTTC	CASSFSDAYNEQFF
NA	TRBJ1-4	TRBV11-2	NA	TGTGCCAGCAGCCCCAACAGGGACCGAGCTGGGTTTTTT	CASSPNRDRAGFF
TRBD2	TRBJ2-1	TRBV27	NA	TGTGCCAGCAGTTTATCGAGGGTAGCGGGAGCGGAGCAGTTCTTC	CASSLSRVAGAEQFF
TRBD1	TRBJ2-1	TRBV4-3	NA	TGCGCCAGCAGCGACCGGACAGGGTGGAATGAGCAGTTCTTC	CASSDRTGWNEQFF
NA	TRBJ1-5	TRBV18	NA	TGTGCCAGCTCACGGGGACTTGAAAATCAGCCCCAGCATTTT	CASSRGLENQPQHF
TRBD2	TRBJ2-6	TRBV27	NA	TGTGCCAGCAGTTTATCTCTTGCGGGGGCTGGGGCCAACGTCCTGACTTTC	CASSLSLAGAGANVLTF
TRBD1	TRBJ1-2	TRBV30	NA	TGTGCCTGTCCACCGGGACAGGGGGCTTCTAACTATGGCTACACCTTC	CACPPGQGASNYGYTF
TRBD1	TRBJ1-2	TRBV6-5	NA	TGTGCCAGCAGTTACTCGATACATCAGGGGGCGCATGGCTACACCTTC	CASSYSIHQGAHGYTF
NA	TRBJ1-2	TRBV18	NA	TGTGCCAGCTCACCATCGGACTCCCGAGTGGGAGGCTACACCTTC	CASSPSDSRVGGYTF
NA	TRBJ2-1	TRBV9	NA	TGTGCCAGCAGCGTACCGGGGAACAACTACAATGAGCAGTTCTTC	CASSVPGNNYNEQFF
TRBD1	TRBJ1-3	TRBV5-4	NA	TGTGCCAGCAGCGTCGACAGGGGCGATTTTGGAAACACCATATATTTT	CASSVDRGDFGNTIYF
NA	TRBJ2-3	TRBV7-6	NA	TGTGCCAGCAGCTCCTTCGTTGGGGGGGCCTCGGGGGGAGCGGATACGCAGTATTTT	CASSSFVGGASGGADTQYF
NA	TRBJ2-7	TRBV4-1	NA	TGCGCCAGCAGCACCCGGACAGAGTACGAGCAGTACTTC	CASSTRTEYEQYF
TRBD1	TRBJ1-4	TRBV28	NA	TGTGCCAGCAGTCAGCAGGGGGACTTGGAAAAACTGTTTTTT	CASSQQGDLEKLFF